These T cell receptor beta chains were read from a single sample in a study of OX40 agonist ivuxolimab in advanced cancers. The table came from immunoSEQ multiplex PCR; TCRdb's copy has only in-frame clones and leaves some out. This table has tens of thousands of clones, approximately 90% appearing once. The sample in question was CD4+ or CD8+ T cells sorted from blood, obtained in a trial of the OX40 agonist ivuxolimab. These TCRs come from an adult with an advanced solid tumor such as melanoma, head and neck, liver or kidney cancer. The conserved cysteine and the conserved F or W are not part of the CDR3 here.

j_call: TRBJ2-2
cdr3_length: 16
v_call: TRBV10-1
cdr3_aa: ASSEDTGREGKPGELF

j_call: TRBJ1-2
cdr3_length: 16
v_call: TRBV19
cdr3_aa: ASRPPEDRGSLHYGYT

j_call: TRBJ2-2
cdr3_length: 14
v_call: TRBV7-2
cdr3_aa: ASSLTSGGLGGELF

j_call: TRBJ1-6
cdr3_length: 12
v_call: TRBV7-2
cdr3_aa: ASSFGQINSPLH

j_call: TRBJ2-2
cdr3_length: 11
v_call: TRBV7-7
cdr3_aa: ASSRPGNRELF

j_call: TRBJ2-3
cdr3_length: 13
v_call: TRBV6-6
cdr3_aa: ASSGLDTSTDTQY

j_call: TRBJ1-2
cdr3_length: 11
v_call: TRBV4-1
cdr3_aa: ASSRGTGEGYT

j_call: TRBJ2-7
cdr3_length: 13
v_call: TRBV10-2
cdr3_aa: ASSGPGLAAYEQY

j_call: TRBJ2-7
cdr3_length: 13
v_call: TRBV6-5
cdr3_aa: ASSTRGAGDYEQY

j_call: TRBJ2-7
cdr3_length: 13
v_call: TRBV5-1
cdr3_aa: ASRPPGLLSYEQY

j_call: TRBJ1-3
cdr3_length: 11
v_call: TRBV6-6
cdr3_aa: ASSYGSGNTIY

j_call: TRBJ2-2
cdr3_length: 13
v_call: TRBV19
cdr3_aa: ASSGLAGGPGELF

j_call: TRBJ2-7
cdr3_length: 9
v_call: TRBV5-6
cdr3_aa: ASSSTYEQY

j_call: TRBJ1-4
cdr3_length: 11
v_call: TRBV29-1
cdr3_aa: SVVRGRSEKLF

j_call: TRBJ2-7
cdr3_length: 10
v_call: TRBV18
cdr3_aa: AAGVRAYEQY